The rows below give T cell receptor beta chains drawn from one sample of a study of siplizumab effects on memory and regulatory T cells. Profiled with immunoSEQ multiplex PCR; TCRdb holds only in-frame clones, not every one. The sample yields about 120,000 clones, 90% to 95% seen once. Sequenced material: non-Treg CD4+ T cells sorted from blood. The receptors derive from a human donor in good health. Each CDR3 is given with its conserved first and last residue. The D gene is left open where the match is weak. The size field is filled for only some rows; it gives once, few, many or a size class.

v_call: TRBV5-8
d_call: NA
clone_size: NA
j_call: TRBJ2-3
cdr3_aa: CASTLGWGSTDTQYF
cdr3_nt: TGTGCCAGCACCCTGGGATGGGGGTCCACAGATACGCAGTATTTT

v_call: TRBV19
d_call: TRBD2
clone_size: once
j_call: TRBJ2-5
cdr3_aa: CASKTSGGLTETQYF
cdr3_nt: TGTGCCAGTAAGACGAGCGGGGGTTTAACAGAGACCCAGTACTTC

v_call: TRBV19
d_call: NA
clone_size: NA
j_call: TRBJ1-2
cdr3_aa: CASHPRAGTGNYGYTF
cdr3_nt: TGTGCCAGTCACCCCCGGGCAGGGACCGGTAACTATGGCTACACCTTC

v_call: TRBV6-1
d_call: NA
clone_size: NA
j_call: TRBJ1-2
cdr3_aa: CASSRDANYGYTF
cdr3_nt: TGTGCCAGCAGTCGGGACGCTAACTATGGCTACACCTTC

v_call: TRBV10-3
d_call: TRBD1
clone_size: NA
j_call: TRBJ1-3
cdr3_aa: CAISEPGTGGNTIYF
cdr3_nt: TGTGCCATCAGTGAGCCCGGGACAGGGGGAAACACCATATATTTT

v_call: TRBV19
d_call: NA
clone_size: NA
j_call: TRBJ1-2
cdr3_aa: CASSIAGSGAKPGGYTF
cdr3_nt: TGTGCCAGTAGTATAGCGGGTTCAGGGGCAAAACCTGGCGGCTACACCTTC

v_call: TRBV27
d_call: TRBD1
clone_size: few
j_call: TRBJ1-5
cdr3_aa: CASSLSRGSNQPQHF
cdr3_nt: TGTGCCAGCAGTTTATCCAGGGGGAGCAATCAGCCCCAGCATTTT

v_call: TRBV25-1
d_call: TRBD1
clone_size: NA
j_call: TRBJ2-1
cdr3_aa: CASSKKQGDEEQFF
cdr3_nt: TGTGCCAGCAGTAAGAAACAGGGGGATGAGGAGCAGTTCTTC

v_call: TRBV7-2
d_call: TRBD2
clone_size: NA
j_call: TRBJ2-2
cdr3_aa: CASSTGLGRTGELFF
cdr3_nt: TGTGCCAGCAGCACGGGACTAGGGCGCACCGGGGAGCTGTTTTTT

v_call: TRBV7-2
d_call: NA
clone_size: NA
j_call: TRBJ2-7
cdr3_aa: CASSLGFPAWYEQYF
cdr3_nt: TGTGCCAGCAGCTTAGGCTTCCCCGCGTGGTACGAGCAGTACTTC

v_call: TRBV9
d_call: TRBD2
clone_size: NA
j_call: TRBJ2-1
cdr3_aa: CASSARLAGANEQFF
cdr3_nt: TGTGCCAGCAGCGCACGACTAGCGGGAGCGAATGAGCAGTTCTTC

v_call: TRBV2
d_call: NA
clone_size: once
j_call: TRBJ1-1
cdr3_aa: CASKQDYMNTEAFF
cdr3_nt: TGTGCCAGCAAGCAGGACTACATGAACACTGAAGCTTTCTTT

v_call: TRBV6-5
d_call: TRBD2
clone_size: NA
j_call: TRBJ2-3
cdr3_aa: CASRTGGGTDTQYF
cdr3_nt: TGTGCCAGCAGAACTGGGGGGGGCACAGATACGCAGTATTTT

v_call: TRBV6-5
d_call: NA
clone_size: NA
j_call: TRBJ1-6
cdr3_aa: CASSYQGLANSPLHF
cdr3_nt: TGTGCCAGCAGTTACCAGGGTCTGGCTAATTCACCCCTCCACTTT

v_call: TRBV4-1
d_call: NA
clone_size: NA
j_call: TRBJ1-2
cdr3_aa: CASSQSTGFEGYTF
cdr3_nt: TGCGCCAGCAGCCAATCAACAGGGTTTGAAGGCTACACCTTC

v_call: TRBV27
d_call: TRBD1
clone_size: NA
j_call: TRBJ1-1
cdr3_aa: CASSLSRDRRRFVRDTEAFF
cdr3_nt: TGTGCCAGCAGTTTATCCCGGGACAGGAGAAGGTTTGTTCGAGACACTGAAGCTTTCTTT

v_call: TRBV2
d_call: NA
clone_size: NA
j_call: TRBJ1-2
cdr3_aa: CASSERGSNYGYTF
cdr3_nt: TGTGCCAGCAGTGAGCGAGGGTCTAACTATGGCTACACCTTC

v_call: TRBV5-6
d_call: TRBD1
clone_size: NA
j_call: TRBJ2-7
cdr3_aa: CASSLFRGRRGMGSYEQYF
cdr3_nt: TGTGCCAGCAGCTTGTTTAGGGGGCGCCGAGGAATGGGGTCCTACGAGCAGTACTTC

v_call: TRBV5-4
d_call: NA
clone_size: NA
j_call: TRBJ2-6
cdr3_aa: CASSPPGANVLTF
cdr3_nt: TGTGCCAGCAGTCCCCCTGGGGCCAACGTCCTGACTTTC

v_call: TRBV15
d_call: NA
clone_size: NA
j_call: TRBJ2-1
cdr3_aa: CATSGNTGTDTEQFF
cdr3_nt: TGTGCCACCAGCGGAAATACCGGGACGGATACTGAGCAGTTCTTC

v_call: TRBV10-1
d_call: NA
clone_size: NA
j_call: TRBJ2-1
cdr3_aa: CASSESGTPNNEQFF
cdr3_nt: TGCGCCAGCAGTGAGTCAGGGACACCGAACAATGAGCAGTTCTTC

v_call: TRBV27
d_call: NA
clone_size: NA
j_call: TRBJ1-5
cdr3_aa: CASSYNGFSNQPQHF
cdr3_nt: TGTGCCAGCAGCTACAATGGATTTAGCAATCAGCCCCAGCATTTT

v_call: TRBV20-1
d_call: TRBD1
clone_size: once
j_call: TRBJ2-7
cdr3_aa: CSARDGQVQYF
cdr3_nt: TGCAGTGCTAGAGACGGACAGGTTCAGTACTTC

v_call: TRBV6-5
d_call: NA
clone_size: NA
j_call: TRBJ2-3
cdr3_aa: CASRRKWSTDTQYF
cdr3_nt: TGTGCCAGCAGGCGCAAGTGGAGCACAGATACGCAGTATTTT

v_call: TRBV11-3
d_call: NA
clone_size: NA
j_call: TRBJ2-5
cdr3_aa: CASSPDGGRIETQYF
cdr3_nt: TGTGCCAGCAGCCCGGACGGGGGCAGGATAGAGACCCAGTACTTC

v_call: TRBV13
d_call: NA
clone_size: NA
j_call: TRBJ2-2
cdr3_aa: CASSPGRGQRSGELFF
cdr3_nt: TGTGCCAGCAGCCCCGGGCGGGGGCAGAGGTCCGGGGAGCTGTTTTTT

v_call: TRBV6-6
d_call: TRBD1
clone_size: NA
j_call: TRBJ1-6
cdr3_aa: CASRIQGALNSPLHF
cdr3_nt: TGTGCCAGCAGGATACAGGGGGCCCTTAATTCACCCCTCCACTTT

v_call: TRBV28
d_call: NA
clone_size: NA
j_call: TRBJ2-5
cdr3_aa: CASSFRRGKQETQYF
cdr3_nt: TGTGCCAGCAGTTTTCGGCGCGGGAAACAAGAGACCCAGTACTTC

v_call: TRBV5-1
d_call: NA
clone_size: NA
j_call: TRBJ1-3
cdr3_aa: CASSLDSGSFDGNTIYF
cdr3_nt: TGCGCCAGCAGCTTGGACTCGGGCAGCTTCGATGGAAACACCATATATTTT

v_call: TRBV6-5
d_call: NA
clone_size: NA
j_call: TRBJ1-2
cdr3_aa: CASSPDSNYGYTF
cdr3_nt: TGTGCCAGCAGTCCGGACAGTAACTATGGCTACACCTTC

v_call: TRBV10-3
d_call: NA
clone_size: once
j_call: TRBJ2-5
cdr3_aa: CAISGRNQETQYF
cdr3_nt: TGTGCCATCAGTGGCAGAAACCAAGAGACCCAGTACTTC

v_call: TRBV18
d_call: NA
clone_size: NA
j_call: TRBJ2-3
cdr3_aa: CASSHAGTGSTDTQYF
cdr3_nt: TGTGCCAGCTCACACGCCGGGACGGGGAGCACAGATACGCAGTATTTT

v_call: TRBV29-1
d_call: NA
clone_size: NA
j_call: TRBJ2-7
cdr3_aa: CSVLEAYEQYF
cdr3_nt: TGCAGCGTTTTGGAGGCCTACGAGCAGTACTTC

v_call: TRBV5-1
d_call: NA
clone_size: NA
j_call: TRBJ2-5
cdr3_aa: CASSLESLGTRGTQYF
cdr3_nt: TGCGCCAGCAGCTTGGAATCCCTGGGGACCCGAGGGACCCAGTACTTC

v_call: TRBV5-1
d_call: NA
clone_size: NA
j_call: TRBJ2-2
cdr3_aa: CASSLAGLQNTGELFF
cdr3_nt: TGCGCCAGCAGCTTGGCAGGGCTCCAAAACACCGGGGAGCTGTTTTTT

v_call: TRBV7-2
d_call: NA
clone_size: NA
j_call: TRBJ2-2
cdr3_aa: CASSVPSLGPNTGELFF
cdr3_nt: TGTGCCAGCAGCGTTCCCAGCCTGGGTCCCAACACCGGGGAGCTGTTTTTT

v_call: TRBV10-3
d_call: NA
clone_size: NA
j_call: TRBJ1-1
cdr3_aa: CAIRPGTANTEAFF
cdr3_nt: TGTGCCATCAGGCCGGGGACGGCGAACACTGAAGCTTTCTTT

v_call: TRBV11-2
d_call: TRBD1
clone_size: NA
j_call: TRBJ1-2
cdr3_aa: CASSSRQGWNYGYTF
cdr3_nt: TGTGCCAGCAGCAGCAGACAGGGCTGGAACTATGGCTACACCTTC

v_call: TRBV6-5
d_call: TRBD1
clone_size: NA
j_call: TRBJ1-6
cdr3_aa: CASSYSLGTGRSPLHF
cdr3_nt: TGTGCCAGCAGTTATTCCCTTGGGACAGGGCGGTCACCCCTCCACTTT

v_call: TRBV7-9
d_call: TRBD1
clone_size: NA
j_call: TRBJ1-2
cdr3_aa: CASSSRDRAHGYTF
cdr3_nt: TGTGCCAGCAGCTCCCGGGACAGGGCCCATGGCTACACCTTC

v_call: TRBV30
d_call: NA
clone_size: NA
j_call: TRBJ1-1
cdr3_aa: CAWSKGRAATEAFF
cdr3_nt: TGTGCCTGGAGTAAAGGCAGGGCCGCCACTGAAGCTTTCTTT

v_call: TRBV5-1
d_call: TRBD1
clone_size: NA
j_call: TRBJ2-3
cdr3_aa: CASSPRTGGTDTQYF
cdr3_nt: TGCGCCAGCAGCCCCCGAACAGGGGGCACAGATACGCAGTATTTT

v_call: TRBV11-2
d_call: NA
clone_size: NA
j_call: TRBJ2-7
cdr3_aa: CASSLVGARFYEQYF
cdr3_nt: TGTGCCAGCAGCTTAGTGGGGGCTAGATTCTACGAGCAGTACTTC

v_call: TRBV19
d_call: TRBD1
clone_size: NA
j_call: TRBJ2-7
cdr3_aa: CATKQGDRFYEQYF
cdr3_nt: TGTGCCACGAAACAGGGGGACCGTTTCTACGAGCAGTACTTC

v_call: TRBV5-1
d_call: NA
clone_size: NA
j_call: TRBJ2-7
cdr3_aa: CASSLDRDSYEQYF
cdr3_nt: TGCGCCAGCAGCTTGGACAGGGACTCCTACGAGCAGTACTTC

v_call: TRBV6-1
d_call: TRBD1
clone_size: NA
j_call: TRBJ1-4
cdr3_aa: CASSPQGAGNEKLFF
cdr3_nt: TGTGCCAGCAGTCCACAGGGGGCGGGTAATGAAAAACTGTTTTTT

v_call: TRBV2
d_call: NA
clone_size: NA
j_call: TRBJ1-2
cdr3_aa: CASRARAANYGYTF
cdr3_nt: TGTGCCAGCCGCGCCCGCGCGGCTAACTATGGCTACACCTTC

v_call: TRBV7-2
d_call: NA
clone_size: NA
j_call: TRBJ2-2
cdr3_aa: CASSLTRRTGELFF
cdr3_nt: TGTGCCAGCAGCTTAACTAGGCGGACCGGGGAGCTGTTTTTT

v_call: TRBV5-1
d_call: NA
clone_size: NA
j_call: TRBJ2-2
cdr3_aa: CASSSRENTGELFF
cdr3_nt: TGCGCCAGCAGCTCAAGGGAGAACACCGGGGAGCTGTTTTTT

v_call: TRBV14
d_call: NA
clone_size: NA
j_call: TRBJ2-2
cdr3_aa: CASSQAVTTGELFF
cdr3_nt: TGTGCCAGCAGCCAAGCTGTCACCACCGGGGAGCTGTTTTTT

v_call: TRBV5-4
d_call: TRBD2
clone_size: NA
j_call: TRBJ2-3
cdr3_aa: CASSPTSGRSRITQYF
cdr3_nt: TGTGCCAGCAGCCCGACTAGCGGGAGGAGCCGAATTACGCAGTATTTT

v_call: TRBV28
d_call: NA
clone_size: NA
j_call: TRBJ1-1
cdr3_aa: CASSLYFLGTEAFF
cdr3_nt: TGTGCCAGCAGTTTATATTTTCTAGGCACTGAAGCTTTCTTT

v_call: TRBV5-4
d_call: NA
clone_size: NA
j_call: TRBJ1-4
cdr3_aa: CASSYNRVNNEKLFF
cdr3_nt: TGTGCCAGCAGTTACAACAGGGTAAATAATGAAAAACTGTTTTTT

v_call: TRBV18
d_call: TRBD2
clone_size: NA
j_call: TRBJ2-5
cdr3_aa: CASSPWTSGEGTQYF
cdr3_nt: TGTGCCAGCTCACCGTGGACCAGCGGGGAGGGGACCCAGTACTTC

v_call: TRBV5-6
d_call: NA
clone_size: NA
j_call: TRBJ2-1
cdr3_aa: CASSLPTATSDNEQFF
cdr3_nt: TGTGCCAGCAGCTTACCAACGGCCACCTCGGACAATGAGCAGTTCTTC

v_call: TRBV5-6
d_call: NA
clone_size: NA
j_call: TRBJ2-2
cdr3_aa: CASSRPPPGELFF
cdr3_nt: TGTGCCAGCAGTAGACCCCCGCCGGGGGAGCTGTTTTTT

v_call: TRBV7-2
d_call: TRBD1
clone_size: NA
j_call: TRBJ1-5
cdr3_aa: CASSSRGLSNQPQHF
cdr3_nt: TGTGCCAGCAGCTCCAGGGGGCTGAGCAATCAGCCCCAGCATTTT